Sequencing of this T cell receptor beta chain was carried out in a study of blood T cell repertoires in COVID-19. The CDR3 has 13 amino acids. Germline CDR1 is SNHLY and CDR2 is FYNNEI. Trimming removed 7 bases from V and 6 bases from J, with 13 bases in between. Produced via immunoSEQ multiplex PCR; TCRdb's table is partial and in-frame only. The data show approximately 160,000 clones, about 81% seen once. There are a few counts of this clone. This rearrangement joins TRBV2 to TRBJ1-5; D remains unclear. This clonotype originated in a human donor in a cohort sampled during active COVID-19. The sequenced material came from peripheral blood. The CDR3 region is CASTEERAQPQHF. The CDR3 bases are TGTGCCAGCACGGAAGAGAGGGCTCAGCCCCAGCATTTT.